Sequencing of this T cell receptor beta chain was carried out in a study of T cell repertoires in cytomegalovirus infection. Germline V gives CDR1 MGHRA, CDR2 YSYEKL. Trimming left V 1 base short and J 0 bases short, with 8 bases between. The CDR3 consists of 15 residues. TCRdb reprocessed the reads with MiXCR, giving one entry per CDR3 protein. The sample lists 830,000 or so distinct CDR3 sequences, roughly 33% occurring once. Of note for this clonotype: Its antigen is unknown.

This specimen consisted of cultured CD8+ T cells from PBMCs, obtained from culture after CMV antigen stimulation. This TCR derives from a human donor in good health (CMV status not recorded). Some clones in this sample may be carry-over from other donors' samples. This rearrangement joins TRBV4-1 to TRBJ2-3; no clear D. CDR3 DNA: TGCGCCAGCAGCCAAGTCGGGCCTAGCACAGATACGCAGTATTTT. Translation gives CASSQVGPSTDTQYF.